The present entry profiles one TCR beta chain with its context. The data belong to a study of blood T cell repertoires in COVID-19. Study as a whole: Whether acute or convalescent, the COVID-19 samples came from the United States, Italy and Spain. The analysed material was cDNA or gDNA that came from T cells, B-cell-depleted T cells, or PBMCs.

Germline V CDR1 and CDR2: SNHLY, FYNNEI. This CDR3 is 16 amino acids long. Trimming took 4 bases from V and 0 from J, leaving 13 bases between them. As originally analysed: Reference gene primers were amplified, and this amplification served to estimate nucleated cell counts. Assay used: immunoSEQ multiplex PCR; TCRdb lists only in-frame clones, some missing. For V, J and clone size, that table is used; D and trimming come from the DNA. This table has 80,000 or so clones, approximately 89% appearing once. Sequencing was carried out using peripheral blood. V gene TRBV2 combines with J gene TRBJ2-4, with D maybe TRBD2 (6 bases). This TCR derives from a man aged 45-65 years with acute or convalescent COVID-19. The CDR3 sequence is CASSVGGTLAKNIQYF. CDR3 sequence (DNA): TGTGCCAGCAGTGTGGGGGGAACCTTAGCCAAAAACATTCAGTACTTC.